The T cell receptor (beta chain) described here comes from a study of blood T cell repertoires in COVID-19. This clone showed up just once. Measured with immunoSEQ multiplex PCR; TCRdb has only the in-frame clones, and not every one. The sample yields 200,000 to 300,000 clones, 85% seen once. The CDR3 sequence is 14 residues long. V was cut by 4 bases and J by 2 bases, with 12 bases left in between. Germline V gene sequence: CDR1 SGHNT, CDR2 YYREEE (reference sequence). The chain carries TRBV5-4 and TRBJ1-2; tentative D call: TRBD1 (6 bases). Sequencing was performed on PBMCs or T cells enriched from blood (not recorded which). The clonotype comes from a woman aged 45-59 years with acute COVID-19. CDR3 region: CASSVDRTNYGYTF. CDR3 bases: TGTGCCAGCAGCGTGGACAGAACCAACTATGGCTACACCTTC.